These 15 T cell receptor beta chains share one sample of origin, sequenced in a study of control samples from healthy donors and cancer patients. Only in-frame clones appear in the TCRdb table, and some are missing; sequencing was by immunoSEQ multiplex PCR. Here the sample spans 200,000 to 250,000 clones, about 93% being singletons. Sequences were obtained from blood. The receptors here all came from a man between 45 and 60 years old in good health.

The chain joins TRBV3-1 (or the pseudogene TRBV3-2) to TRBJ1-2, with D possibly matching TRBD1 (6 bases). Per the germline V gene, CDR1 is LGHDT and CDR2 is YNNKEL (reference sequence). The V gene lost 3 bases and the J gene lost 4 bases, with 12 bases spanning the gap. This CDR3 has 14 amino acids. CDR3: CASSHSGAGYGYTF. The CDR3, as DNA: TGTGCCAGCAGCCATTCGGGGGCCGGCTATGGCTACACCTTC.

CDR3 DNA: TGTGCCAGCAGAAAAGCGGGACAGGGCCACCCTGGCTACACCTTC. Its protein is CASRKAGQGHPGYTF. The chain uses TRBV6-5 and TRBJ1-2; TRBD1 agrees at 9 bases. CDR3 length: 15 residues. Trimming removed 6 bases from V and 7 bases from J; junction bases left unmatched: 12. Germline-derived CDR1 and CDR2 are MNHEY and SVGAGI.

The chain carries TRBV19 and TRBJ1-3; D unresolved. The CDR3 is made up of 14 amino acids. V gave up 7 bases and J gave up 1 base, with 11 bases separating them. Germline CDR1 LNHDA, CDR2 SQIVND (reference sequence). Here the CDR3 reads CASTSGESGNTIYF. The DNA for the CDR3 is TGTGCCAGTACCTCTGGTGAATCTGGAAACACCATATATTTT.

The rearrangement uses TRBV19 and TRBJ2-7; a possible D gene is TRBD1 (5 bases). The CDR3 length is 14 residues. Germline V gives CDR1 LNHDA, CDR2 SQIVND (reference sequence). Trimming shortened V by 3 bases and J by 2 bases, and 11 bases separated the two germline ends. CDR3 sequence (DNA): TGTGCCAGTAGTATGCAAAGGGGCCCCTACGAGCAGTACTTC. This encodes CASSMQRGPYEQYF. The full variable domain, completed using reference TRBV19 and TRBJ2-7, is DGGITQSPKYLFRKEGQNVTLSCEQNLNHDAMYWYRQDPGQGLRLIYYSQIVNDFQKGDIAEGYSVSREKKESFPLTVTSAQKNPTAFYLCASSMQRGPYEQYFGPGTRLTVT.

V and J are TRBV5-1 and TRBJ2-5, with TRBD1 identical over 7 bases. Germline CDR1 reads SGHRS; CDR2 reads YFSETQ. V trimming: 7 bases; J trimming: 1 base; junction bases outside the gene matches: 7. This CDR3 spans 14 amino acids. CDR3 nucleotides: TGCGCCAGCGGCCAGACAGGGAGCCAAGAGACCCAGTACTTC. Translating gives CASGQTGSQETQYF.

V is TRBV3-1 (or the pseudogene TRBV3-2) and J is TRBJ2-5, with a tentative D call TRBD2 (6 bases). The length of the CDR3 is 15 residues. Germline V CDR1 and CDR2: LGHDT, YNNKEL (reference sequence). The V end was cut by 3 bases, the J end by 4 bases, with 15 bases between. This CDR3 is CASSHRLVWGETQYF. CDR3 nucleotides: TGTGCCAGCAGCCACAGACTAGTATGGGGAGAGACCCAGTACTTC.

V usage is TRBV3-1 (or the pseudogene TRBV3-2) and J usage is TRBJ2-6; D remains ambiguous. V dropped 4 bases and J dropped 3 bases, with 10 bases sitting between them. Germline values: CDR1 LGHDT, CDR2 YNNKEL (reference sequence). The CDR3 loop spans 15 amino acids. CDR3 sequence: CASSPIRSGANVLTF. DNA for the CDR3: TGTGCCAGCAGCCCGATCAGGAGTGGGGCCAACGTCCTGACTTTC.

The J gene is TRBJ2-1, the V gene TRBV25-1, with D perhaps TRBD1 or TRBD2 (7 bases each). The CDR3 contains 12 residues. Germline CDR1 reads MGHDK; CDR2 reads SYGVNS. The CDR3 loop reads CVSGTAYNEQFF. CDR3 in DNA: TGTGTGAGCGGGACAGCCTACAATGAGCAGTTCTTC.

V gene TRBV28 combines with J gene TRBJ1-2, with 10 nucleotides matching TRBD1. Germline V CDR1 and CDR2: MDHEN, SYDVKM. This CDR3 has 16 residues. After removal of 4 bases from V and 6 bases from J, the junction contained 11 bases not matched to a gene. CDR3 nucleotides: TGTGCCAGCAGTTCCGGGACAGGGGTTCAAAGGGATGGCTACACCTTC. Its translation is CASSSGTGVQRDGYTF.

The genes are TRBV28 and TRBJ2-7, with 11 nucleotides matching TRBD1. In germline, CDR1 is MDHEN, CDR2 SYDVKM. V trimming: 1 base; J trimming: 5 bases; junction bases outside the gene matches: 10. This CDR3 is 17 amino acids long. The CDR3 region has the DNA TGTGCCAGCAGTTTATTTAGGCGGACAGGGGGCCAGGACGAGCAGTACTTC. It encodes CASSLFRRTGGQDEQYF.

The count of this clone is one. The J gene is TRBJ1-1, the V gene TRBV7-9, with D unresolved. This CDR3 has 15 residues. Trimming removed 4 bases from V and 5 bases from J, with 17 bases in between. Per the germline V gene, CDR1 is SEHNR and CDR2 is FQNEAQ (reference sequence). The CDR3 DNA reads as TGTGCCAGCAGCTCTAACCGGGTGCTGGGGACTGAAGCTTTCTTT. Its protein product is CASSSNRVLGTEAFF.

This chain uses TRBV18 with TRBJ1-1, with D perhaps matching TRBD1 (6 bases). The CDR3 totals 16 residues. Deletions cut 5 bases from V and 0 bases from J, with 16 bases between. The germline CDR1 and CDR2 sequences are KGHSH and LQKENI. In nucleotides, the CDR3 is TGTGCCAGCTCATTACAGGGTATCGGGATGAACACTGAAGCTTTCTTT. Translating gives CASSLQGIGMNTEAFF.

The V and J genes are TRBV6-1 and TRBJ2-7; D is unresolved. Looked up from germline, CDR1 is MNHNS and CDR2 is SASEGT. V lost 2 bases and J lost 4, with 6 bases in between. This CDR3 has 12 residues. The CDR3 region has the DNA TGTGCCAGCAGTGAAAGGGTTTACGAGCAGTACTTC. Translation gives CASSERVYEQYF.

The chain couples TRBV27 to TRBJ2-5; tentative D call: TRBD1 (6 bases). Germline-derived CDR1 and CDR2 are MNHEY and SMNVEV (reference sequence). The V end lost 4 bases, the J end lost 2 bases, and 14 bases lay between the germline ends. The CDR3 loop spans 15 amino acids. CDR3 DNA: TGTGCCAGCAGTTCCCAACAGGGATTTCAAGAGACCCAGTACTTC. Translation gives CASSSQQGFQETQYF.

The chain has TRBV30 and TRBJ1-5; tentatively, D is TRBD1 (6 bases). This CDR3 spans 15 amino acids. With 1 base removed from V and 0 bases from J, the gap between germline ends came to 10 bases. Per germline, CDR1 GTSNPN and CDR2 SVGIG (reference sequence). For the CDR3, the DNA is TGTGCCTGGAGTGCACAGGGAAATAGCAATCAGCCCCAGCATTTT. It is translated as CAWSAQGNSNQPQHF.